This T cell receptor beta chain is from a study of CD8 T cells in ankylosing spondylitis. Broader study findings: Clones that were linked to disease were CD8+ and were relatively rare in peripheral blood. Reportedly, matched ankylosing spondylitis synovial fluid was significantly enriched for disease-linked clones. Apparently characteristic of ankylosing spondylitis blood was a TCR beta motif (roughly eight highly homologous variants).

Each TCR beta library was made by quantitative 5'-RACE that incorporated molecular barcodes. TCRdb re-derived calls from the 5' RACE reads in MiXCR, one entry per CDR3 protein. The sample carries 500,000 to 650,000 distinct CDR3 sequences, roughly 5.3% recorded once. Many counts were recorded for this clonotype. Its antigen is undetermined. The CDR3 extends over 12 amino acids. CDR1 and CDR2 from the germline V gene are MDHEN and SYDVKM. With 6 bases removed from V and 9 bases from J, the gap between germline ends came to 13 bases. The chain combines TRBV28 with TRBJ2-3; D assignment may be TRBD1 or TRBD2 (5 bases each). The TCR comes from a male donor with ankylosing spondylitis. Sequencing used blood, either unsorted or a sorted T cell fraction (not recorded which). As DNA, the CDR3 is TGTGCCAGCAGAGGGACGACGATGACGCAGTATTTT. Translation gives CASRGTTMTQYF.